Listed below are T cell receptor beta chains from one sample, sequenced in a study of identical twins. From the 5' RACE reads, TCRdb called clonotypes with MiXCR, one entry per CDR3 protein. The table has more than 400,000 distinct CDR3 sequences, 13% to 15% seen once. The same data also went into a second study, on yellow fever vaccine responses in identical twins.

Sequences were obtained from CD4+ T cells sorted from blood. These receptors were collected from a woman aged 18-29 years in good health. Both conserved end residues are part of each CDR3. D genes are given only for firm matches. Expanded clones are given a class, and other clones once, few, many or no size at all.

j_gene,d_gene,abundance,v_gene,CDR3nt,CDR3aa
TRBJ2-1,TRBD1,few,TRBV5-1,TGCGCCAGTTCGACAGGGGCCGCCGGGGAGCAGTTCTTC,CASSTGAAGEQFF
TRBJ2-1,TRBD1,.,TRBV5-1,TGCGCCAGCAGCTCATACCGGGACAGGGCCCCCGATGAGCAGTTCTTC,CASSSYRDRAPDEQFF
TRBJ2-3,TRBD2,.,TRBV19,TGTGCCAGTAGTATCCCCTGGACTAGCGGGAGCACAGATACGCAGTATTTT,CASSIPWTSGSTDTQYF
TRBJ1-2,.,few,TRBV4-1,TGCGCCAGCAGCCAAGAACCCGGATCTTATGGCTACACCTTC,CASSQEPGSYGYTF
TRBJ1-3,.,.,TRBV11-2,TGTGCCAGCAGCCCGAGTGGGGGAGGAAACACCATATATTTT,CASSPSGGGNTIYF
TRBJ2-2,.,.,TRBV19,TGTGCCAGTAAGGGCAGGGTGACGAACGGGGAGCTGTTTTTT,CASKGRVTNGELFF
TRBJ2-7,TRBD2,few,TRBV20-1,TGCAGTGCTAGCGAGACTAGCGGGCCCTACGAGCAGTACTTC,CSASETSGPYEQYF
TRBJ2-5,.,many,TRBV9,TGTGCCAGCAGCGTAGAAGGGACCCCATCTGAGACCCAGTACTTC,CASSVEGTPSETQYF
TRBJ2-5,TRBD1,.,TRBV24-1,TGTGCCACCAGTGACCTACGAGAGGGACAGGGGGGACAAGAGACCCAGTACTTC,CATSDLREGQGGQETQYF
TRBJ2-1,TRBD2,few,TRBV5-1,TGCGCCAGCAGCTTGGTAGCCAGCGGGAGGGTCAATGAGCAGTTCTTC,CASSLVASGRVNEQFF
TRBJ2-7,.,many,TRBV12-3/TRBV12-4,TGTGCCAGCAGTATCCGACAGGAGAGCTCCTACGAGCAGTACTTC,CASSIRQESSYEQYF
TRBJ2-2,.,.,TRBV3-1,TGTGCCAGCAGTCGCATCGGGGAGCTGTTTTTT,CASSRIGELFF
TRBJ1-6,.,.,TRBV27,TGTGCCAGCAGTTTAAGGGGCCGCAATTCACCCCTCCACTTT,CASSLRGRNSPLHF
TRBJ1-2,.,.,TRBV6-1,TGTGCCAGCAGCAACGCAATTATGACACATGGCTACACCTTC,CASSNAIMTHGYTF
TRBJ2-1,.,many,TRBV12-3/TRBV12-4,TGTGCCAGCAGTTTTGGGCAGGCTGAGCAGTTCTTC,CASSFGQAEQFF
TRBJ2-6,TRBD1,.,TRBV18,TGTGCCAGCTCACCCCGGGACAGGGCGTCTGGGGCCAACGTCCTGACTTTC,CASSPRDRASGANVLTF
TRBJ2-5,.,few,TRBV18,TGTGCCAGCTCACCACAACTCGGGGATCAAGAGACCCAGTACTTC,CASSPQLGDQETQYF
TRBJ2-2,TRBD2,few,TRBV12-3/TRBV12-4,TGTGCCAGCAACCCTAGCGGGAGCAAGAACACCGGGGAGCTGTTTTTT,CASNPSGSKNTGELFF
TRBJ2-5,TRBD2,.,TRBV7-9,TGTGCCAGCAGCACTAGCGGGAGGGCCCAGGAGACCCAGTACTTC,CASSTSGRAQETQYF
TRBJ1-1,.,few,TRBV6-1,TGTGCCAGCAGTCGCTCCCGGACCGGGAACACTGAAGCTTTCTTT,CASSRSRTGNTEAFF
TRBJ2-3,.,few,TRBV9,TGTGCCAGCAGCGTAGCGGGAGGAGAGGGGGGAGATACGCAGTATTTT,CASSVAGGEGGDTQYF
TRBJ2-7,.,few,TRBV7-6,TGTGCCAGCAGCTTAAGCGGGTCAAGTAGGGAGCAGTACTTC,CASSLSGSSREQYF
TRBJ1-4,TRBD1,many,TRBV6-5,TGTGCCAGCAGTTATACTGTCTATCGGGACAGTCCACCGGGACTGTTTTTT,CASSYTVYRDSPPGLFF
TRBJ2-7,.,.,TRBV7-3,TGTGCCAGCAGCTTAACTAGCGACTCCTACGAGCAGTACTTC,CASSLTSDSYEQYF
TRBJ1-2,.,.,TRBV29-1,TGCAGCGCCGGCAGCCAAGGGGGGTATAATGGCTACACCTTC,CSAGSQGGYNGYTF
TRBJ1-6,.,few,TRBV28,TGTGCCAGCAGTTTTTCTTGGGGGTCACCCCTCCACTTT,CASSFSWGSPLHF
TRBJ1-3,.,many,TRBV6-1,TGTGCCAGCAGAACCCATTCTGGAGGGGGGATATCTGGAAACACCATATATTTT,CASRTHSGGGISGNTIYF
TRBJ1-6,.,.,TRBV28,TGTGCCAGCAGGCTCAATTCACCCCTCCACTTT,CASRLNSPLHF
TRBJ2-2,.,few,TRBV6-5,TGTGCCAGCAGTTCCCAGGCAGGGTACACCGGGGAGCTGTTTTTT,CASSSQAGYTGELFF
TRBJ2-1,TRBD2,few,TRBV15,TGTGCCACCAGCAGAGATCCCCTAGCGGGAAATGAGCAGTTCTTC,CATSRDPLAGNEQFF
TRBJ2-1,TRBD1,.,TRBV29-1,TGCAGCATCGAGGGACAGGGGAATGAGCAGTTCTTC,CSIEGQGNEQFF
TRBJ2-1,TRBD1,.,TRBV7-6,TGTGCCAGCAGCCAAGGGACAGGGGGTATAGGCAATGAGCAGTTCTTC,CASSQGTGGIGNEQFF
TRBJ1-5,.,few,TRBV6-5,TGTGCCAGCAGTTACGTGCCAGGCAGTCAGCCCCAGCATTTT,CASSYVPGSQPQHF
TRBJ1-1,.,few,TRBV12-3/TRBV12-4,TGTGCCAGCAGTTTCGGCAGGGTATACGCTGAAGCTTTCTTT,CASSFGRVYAEAFF
TRBJ2-6,TRBD2,.,TRBV2,TGTGCCAGCAGTAGGGAGGGTTTTAGCTCTGGGGCCAACGTCCTGACTTTC,CASSREGFSSGANVLTF
TRBJ2-2,TRBD1,few,TRBV19,TGTGCCAGTAGTATAGGGGGACAGTCTCACGGGGAGCTGTTTTTT,CASSIGGQSHGELFF
TRBJ2-3,TRBD2,.,TRBV29-1,TGCAGCGTTGAGGCTAGCGGGACCTTGGATACGCAGTATTTT,CSVEASGTLDTQYF
TRBJ2-4,.,.,TRBV18,TGTGCCAGCTCGCCCAAAGGGCTAGCCAAAAACATTCAGTACTTC,CASSPKGLAKNIQYF
TRBJ2-7,.,few,TRBV12-3/TRBV12-4,TGTGCCAGCAGTTGGCGTGCGGGCTCCTACGAGCAGTACTTC,CASSWRAGSYEQYF
TRBJ2-1,.,.,TRBV3-1,TGTGCCAGCAGCGAGGGCAGATTCGCCTACAATGAGCAGTTCTTC,CASSEGRFAYNEQFF
TRBJ2-5,TRBD2,few,TRBV3-1,TGTGCCAGCAGCCAATACGCGGGGGGTCGGGAGACCCAGTACTTC,CASSQYAGGRETQYF
TRBJ2-1,.,many,TRBV5-1,TGCGCCAGCAGCTCAGGACTCACCCTTTACAATGAGCAGTTCTTC,CASSSGLTLYNEQFF
TRBJ2-2,TRBD2,few,TRBV6-2/TRBV6-3,TGTGCCAGCAGTTACTTGAGGACTAGCGGGATAACGAACACCGGGGAGCTGTTTTTT,CASSYLRTSGITNTGELFF
TRBJ1-6,.,few,TRBV20-1,TGCAGTGCTAGAGATCAGGGGCGAAATTCACCCCTCCACTTT,CSARDQGRNSPLHF
TRBJ2-3,.,few,TRBV10-3,TGTGCCATCAGTGAAGTTAGCACAGATACGCAGTATTTT,CAISEVSTDTQYF
TRBJ2-2,.,.,TRBV28,TGTGCCAGCACCGCTACCAAGGGGGCCGGGGAGCTGTTTTTT,CASTATKGAGELFF
TRBJ1-1,TRBD1,.,TRBV12-3/TRBV12-4,TGTGCCAGCACCAAGGGACAGGGGTTCGCTGAAGCTTTCTTT,CASTKGQGFAEAFF
TRBJ2-3,.,few,TRBV11-2,TGTGCCAGCAGCTCCGGTGAAGATACGCAGTATTTT,CASSSGEDTQYF
TRBJ2-1,.,many,TRBV20-1,TGCAGTGCTAGTATTGGTGAGCAGTTCTTC,CSASIGEQFF
TRBJ1-5,.,few,TRBV10-2,TGCGCCAGCAGTGAGCAGGGCACAAGGGGCAATCAGCCCCAGCATTTT,CASSEQGTRGNQPQHF
TRBJ2-2,.,few,TRBV24-1,TGTGCCACCAGTGATAGGGAGACAGCGAACACCGGGGAGCTGTTTTTT,CATSDRETANTGELFF
TRBJ1-4,.,many,TRBV5-1,TGCGCCAGCAGCCTGGAAGGGCAGGGGTATGAAAAACTGTTTTTT,CASSLEGQGYEKLFF
TRBJ1-5,.,.,TRBV6-2/TRBV6-3,TGTGCCAGCAGTTACTTGGGGGGCGGTCAGCCCCAGCATTTT,CASSYLGGGQPQHF